The clone carrying this T cell receptor beta chain was recorded many times. This sample is part of a study of CD8 T cells in ankylosing spondylitis. TCRdb processed the 5' RACE reads anew with MiXCR; each CDR3 protein has one entry. The data contain about 36,000 distinct CDR3 sequences, about 6.3% of them singletons. CDR1 and CDR2 from the germline V gene are LNHNV and YYDKDF (reference sequence). CDR3 length: 14 residues. V was pared by 4 bases and J by 2 bases, with 11 bases between. This clonotype was sampled from a male donor with ankylosing spondylitis or in good health (not recorded which). Input material: blood, either unsorted or a sorted T cell fraction (not recorded which). The chain joins TRBV15 to TRBJ2-5; tentative D call: TRBD1 (6 bases). In DNA, the CDR3 is TGTGCCACCAGCAAAAGGACAGCACAAGAGACCCAGTACTTC. It specifies CATSKRTAQETQYF. Together with reference TRBV15 and TRBJ2-5, the CDR3 gives the full variable domain: DAMVIQNPRYQVTQFGKPVTLSCSQTLNHNVMYWYQQKSSQAPKLLFHYYDKDFNNEADTPDNFQSRRPNTSFCFLDIRSPGLGDTAMYLCATSKRTAQETQYFGPGTRLLVL.